Shown below are 24 T cell receptor beta chains from a single sample sequenced in a study of regulatory T cells in long-lasting Graves disease. Described time point: newly diagnosed GD, antithyroid drugs for less than 3 months. Generation of the TCR library employed RNA extracted from PBMCs. The authors built TCR beta libraries using iRepertoire HTBI primers and Arm-PCR of CDR3 regions. TCRdb re-called the multiplex PCR reads through MiXCR, storing one row per CDR3 protein. The table records hundreds of thousands of distinct CDR3 sequences, approximately 13% of them present only once. This sample also appeared in a second study, on T cells in Graves' hyperthyroidism and ophthalmopathy.

Here the sequenced sample was peripheral blood mononuclear cells (PBMCs), taken at new diagnosis, from a patient treated with antithyroid drugs. The receptors shown here come from a man aged 25-45 years with Graves disease.

V and J are TRBV5-4 and TRBJ1-1; D is perhaps TRBD1 (5 bases). Germline CDR1 SGHNT, CDR2 YYREEE (reference sequence). The V end was cut by 4 bases, the J end by 0 bases, with 19 bases between. This CDR3 region has 17 residues. CDR3 loop: CASSPGVRRDMNTEAFF. The CDR3 coding sequence is TGTGCCAGCAGCCCGGGGGTTCGGCGGGATATGAACACTGAAGCTTTCTTT.

In its sample, this clonotype was seen many times. This chain connects TRBV7-9 to TRBJ2-5, with 13 bases lining up with TRBD2. Germline V lookup: CDR1 SEHNR, CDR2 FQNEAQ (reference sequence). The CDR3 covers 16 residues. With 4 bases clipped from V and 4 bases from J, the junction kept 6 bases outside the gene matches. The CDR3 here is CASSWTGTSGIETQYF. In DNA form, the CDR3 reads TGTGCCAGCAGCTGGACTGGGACTAGCGGGATAGAGACCCAGTACTTC.

At least ten counts were recorded for this clonotype. The V and J genes are TRBV12-3 or TRBV12-4 and TRBJ2-1; 9 bases match TRBD1. V was pared by 5 bases and J by 9 bases, with 5 bases of the junction left unmatched. The CDR3 has 13 residues. CDR3: CASSNRGQFEQFF. CDR3 in DNA: TGTGCCAGCAGTAACAGGGGGCAGTTTGAGCAGTTCTTC.

The rearrangement joins TRBV12-3 or TRBV12-4 to TRBJ2-6, with TRBD2 matching over 9 bases. Trimming at V came to 4 bases and at J to 2 bases, leaving 12 bases not matched to a gene. The CDR3 covers 19 residues. This chain's CDR3 is CASSSSSGGPFAGANVLTF. For the CDR3, the DNA is TGTGCCAGCAGTTCCTCCAGCGGGGGGCCCTTCGCTGGGGCCAACGTCCTGACTTTC.

This clonotype was observed many times. The CDR3 nucleotides are TGTGCCTGGAGTGGGGCGGAGGACAGGGGGCTGGAGACCCAGTACTTC. It is translated as CAWSGAEDRGLETQYF. The chain employs TRBV30 and TRBJ2-5; 11 bases match TRBD1. CDR1 is GTSNPN, CDR2 SVGIG, per germline (reference sequence). Germline trimming cut 1 base from V and 5 bases from J; bases unmatched to any gene: 9. The CDR3 runs to 16 residues. Looking up the rest from reference TRBV30 and TRBJ2-5 gives the full variable domain: SQTIHQWPATLVQPVGSPLSLECTVEGTSNPNLYWYRQAAGRGLQLLFYSVGIGQISSEVPQNLSASRPQDRQFILSSKKLLLSDSGFYLCAWSGAEDRGLETQYFGPGTRLLVL.

The sample holds many counts of this clonotype. The rearrangement joins TRBV6-1 to TRBJ1-5, with TRBD1 as a possible D gene (6 bases). Germline lookup yields CDR1 MNHNS and CDR2 SASEGT. The ends were cut back, 7 bases at V and 4 bases at J, with 17 bases in the middle. CDR3 length: 15 residues. The CDR3 loop reads CASKPSTGSNQPQHF. The DNA for the CDR3 is TGTGCCAGCAAACCTTCTACAGGGTCTAATCAGCCCCAGCATTTT.

This clonotype was observed at least ten times. The chain couples TRBV30 to TRBJ2-1, with 7 bases matching TRBD2. With V trimmed by 4 bases and J by 15 bases, 12 bases remained unmatched. The germline gives CDR1 GTSNPN, CDR2 SVGIG (reference sequence). The CDR3 runs to 12 residues. Written as DNA, the CDR3 is TGTGCCTGGATTCCTCTATCGGAGCGGGGGTTCTTC. Translated: CAWIPLSERGFF. The full variable domain, with the rest looked up from reference TRBV30 and TRBJ2-1, is SQTIHQWPATLVQPVGSPLSLECTVEGTSNPNLYWYRQAAGRGLQLLFYSVGIGQISSEVPQNLSASRPQDRQFILSSKKLLLSDSGFYLCAWIPLSERGFFGPGTRLTVL.

At least ten counts were recorded for this clonotype. The chain has TRBV25-1 and TRBJ2-5; 10 nucleotides line up with TRBD2. The germline V gene has CDR1 MGHDK and CDR2 SYGVNS. Trimming took 4 bases from V and 3 from J; bases not matched to a gene: 8. The CDR3 has 16 residues. The CDR3 reads CASSVEASGREETQYF. CDR3 DNA: TGTGCCAGCAGTGTCGAAGCTAGCGGGAGAGAAGAGACCCAGTACTTC.

Ten or more counts support this clonotype. The rearrangement links TRBV6-4 to TRBJ2-2; D unresolved. The ends were cut back, 5 bases at V and 6 bases at J, with 16 bases in the middle. This CDR3 has 15 amino acids. CDR1 is MRHNA and CDR2 is SNTAGT in the germline V gene. CDR3 sequence: CASSFDASASGELFF. CDR3 bases: TGTGCCAGCAGTTTCGATGCTAGTGCCTCCGGGGAGCTGTTTTTT.

The chain combines TRBV20-1 with TRBJ1-5, with 7 bases identical to TRBD1. CDR1 is DFQATT and CDR2 is SNEGSKA in the germline V gene (reference sequence). The CDR3 is 16 amino acids. V lost 1 base, J lost 5 bases, and 11 bases stayed unmatched. CDR3 sequence reads: CSARALGTAGDQPQHF. The CDR3 DNA sequence: TGCAGTGCTAGAGCTCTGGGGACAGCAGGAGATCAGCCCCAGCATTTT.

This clonotype was observed a handful of times. The V gene is TRBV19, the J gene TRBJ2-7; TRBD2 agrees at 9 bases. Germline values: CDR1 LNHDA, CDR2 SQIVND (reference sequence). The trim removed 6 bases at V and 6 bases at J, leaving 12 bases unmatched. The CDR3 extends over 15 amino acids. CDR3 DNA: TGTGCCAGTAGCCAATCGTCTTATAGCGGGAGCGAGCAGTACTTC. The encoded protein is CASSQSSYSGSEQYF.

This clonotype was observed a few times. V usage is TRBV19 and J usage is TRBJ1-2; no clear D. Trimming cost V 3 bases and J 6 bases, with 14 bases left between them. The CDR3 covers 14 residues. Germline V gives CDR1 LNHDA, CDR2 SQIVND (reference sequence). CDR3 sequence reads: CASSIGRREDGYTF. The CDR3 DNA follows: TGTGCCAGTAGTATCGGACGGAGAGAGGATGGCTACACCTTC.

In this sample, this clonotype turned up a few times. The chain has TRBV20-1 and TRBJ1-6; the D is unclear. V was cut by 3 bases and J by 7 bases, with 13 bases left in between. The CDR3 runs to 14 residues. Germline V CDR1 and CDR2: DFQATT, SNEGSKA (reference sequence). The CDR3 loop reads CSASGGQENSPLHF. DNA for the CDR3: TGCAGTGCTAGTGGAGGGCAGGAAAATTCACCCCTCCACTTT.

This clonotype was observed once. This may come from a read error, since a much larger clone is one base off. The V call is TRBV5-1, the J call TRBJ2-5, with 12 bases identical to TRBD2. CDR3 length: 17 amino acids. From germline, CDR1 is SGHRS and CDR2 YFSETQ. V was pared by 4 bases and J by 11 bases, with 18 bases of the junction left unmatched. CDR3 residues: CASSTTDLAGGSDEQYF. The CDR3 DNA sequence: TGCGCCAGCAGCACCACGGATCTAGCGGGAGGGTCGGATGAGCAGTACTTC.

The chain is built from TRBV19 and TRBJ2-7, with 9 bases matching TRBD1. This CDR3 region has 12 residues. Germline V gene sequence: CDR1 LNHDA, CDR2 SQIVND (reference sequence). Trimming removed 8 bases from V and 4 bases from J; junction bases left unmatched: 3. The CDR3 sequence: CASGQGKYEQYF. CDR3 coding DNA: TGTGCCAGTGGACAGGGGAAATACGAGCAGTACTTC.

This clonotype was found many times. V is TRBV20-1 and J is TRBJ2-7; the D is unclear. Trimming shortened V by 5 bases and J by 0 bases, and 8 bases separated the two germline ends. The CDR3 covers 12 residues. CDR1 is DFQATT and CDR2 is SNEGSKA in the germline V gene (reference sequence). The CDR3 DNA follows: TGCAGTGCTGACCAAAGCTCCTACGAGCAGTACTTC. This gives the protein CSADQSSYEQYF.

There are many counts of this clonotype. The V call is TRBV6-1, the J call TRBJ2-2; 11 bases fit TRBD2. The CDR3 loop spans 15 amino acids. Trimming at V came to 8 bases and at J to 5 bases, leaving 7 bases not matched to a gene. The germline gives CDR1 MNHNS, CDR2 SASEGT. CDR3 residues: CASAARTSGTGELFF. CDR3 in DNA: TGTGCCAGCGCCGCCCGGACTAGCGGGACCGGGGAGCTGTTTTTT.

Only a few counts were recorded for this clonotype. The rearrangement links TRBV7-2 to TRBJ2-7; D gene unclear. This CDR3 has 14 amino acids. Trimming took off 5 bases at V and 7 bases at J, with 18 bases between the two ends. CDR1 SGHTA and CDR2 FQGNSA come from the germline V gene. The CDR3: CASSPPGDSQEQYF. In DNA, the CDR3 is TGTGCCAGCAGCCCCCCGGGTGACTCCCAGGAGCAGTACTTC.

Notes on this clonotype: Only one base separates this from a far larger clonotype, so it likely reflects a read error. The V and J genes are TRBV7-9 and TRBJ2-1; TRBD2 aligns across 12 bases. Trimming at V came to 4 bases and at J to 2 bases, leaving 0 bases not matched to a gene. The CDR3 runs 15 residues. The germline V gene encodes CDR1 SEHNR and CDR2 FQNEAQ (reference sequence). This CDR3 reads CASSSSGRAYNEQFF. CDR3 coding DNA: TGTGCCAGCAGCTCTAGCGGGAGGGCCTACAATGAGCAGTTCTTC.

This clonotype was observed many times. The chain combines TRBV19 with TRBJ1-1; tentatively, D is TRBD1 (5 bases). This CDR3 is built from 15 residues. Per germline, CDR1 LNHDA and CDR2 SQIVND (reference sequence). V shed 6 bases and J shed 0 bases, with 14 bases lying between them. CDR3 protein: CASRTGSLMNTEAFF. DNA for the CDR3: TGTGCCAGTAGAACAGGTTCCCTCATGAACACTGAAGCTTTCTTT.

In DNA form, the CDR3 reads TGCGCCAGCAGCAGGGACACCAGCAATCAGCCCCAGCATTTT. The encoded protein is CASSRDTSNQPQHF. The J gene is TRBJ1-5, the V gene TRBV5-1; a possible D gene is TRBD1 (6 bases). V lost 4 bases to trimming and J lost 1 base, with 9 bases between them. The CDR3 is 14 residues long. The germline CDR1 and CDR2 sequences are SGHRS and YFSETQ.

This clonotype has ten or more counts. V usage is TRBV7-8 and J usage is TRBJ2-3; D uncertain. CDR1 and CDR2 from the germline V gene are SGHVS and FQNEAQ. Trimming cost V 3 bases and J 5 bases, with 12 bases left between them. The CDR3 runs to 14 residues. The CDR3 here is CASSFLSVRDTQYF. The CDR3 region has the DNA TGTGCCAGCAGCTTCCTCAGCGTGAGAGATACGCAGTATTTT.

With respect to this clonotype: At one end the junction does not follow the germline gene, possibly because of a read error. The rearrangement joins TRBV24-1 to TRBJ2-3, with TRBD2 as a possible D gene (5 bases). This CDR3 is built from 15 residues. CDR1 and CDR2 from the germline V gene are KGHDR and SFDVKD. CDR3 amino acids: CATSDSAAMGETLYF. Here the CDR3 DNA reads TGTGCCACCAGTGATTCGGCTGCGATGGGAGAGACCCTGTACTTC.

This clonotype was found many times. The chain employs TRBV15 and TRBJ2-3; 9 nucleotides line up with TRBD2. CDR3 size: 15 residues. The ends lost 5 bases at V and 3 bases at J; junction bases unmatched: 6. Germline V CDR1 and CDR2: LNHNV, YYDKDF (reference sequence). The CDR3 nucleotides are TGTGCCACCAGCGGCTCTAGCGGGATTACAGATACGCAGTATTTT. Protein: CATSGSSGITDTQYF.